This entry concerns a single T cell receptor beta chain. Its antigen is not known. Time point given: baseline, week 1 (first vaccination visit). Treatment denoted: pre-vaccination baseline after standard-of-care therapy. Newly diagnosed WHO grade 3 or 4 IDH1-mutant, ATRX-lost astrocytomas were identified in the donors. This specimen belongs to a study of a mutant IDH1 vaccine in newly diagnosed glioma. The overall study: A roughly 62% male, 37.5% female split and a mean age of roughly 44 years characterized treated patients. The therapy given earlier, which was standard therapy, consisted of radiotherapy, temozolomide, or both, and most of the patients received both.

The CDR3 runs 16 residues. The method was immunoSEQ multiplex PCR; TCRdb's version includes in-frame clones alone and lacks a portion of them. The table includes approximately 70,000 clones, 65% to 90% detected once. Study outcomes and limitations: Pseudoprogression apparently tracked independently of changes in top peripheral T cell clonotypes.

The sample was PBMCs, taken from a glioma patient treated with radiotherapy, temozolomide or both. The TCR comes from a man aged 25-45 years with glioma. The J gene is TRBJ1-3, the V gene TRBV12-1; TRBD1 was called by the table and not checked on the DNA. TRBV12-1 represents a pseudogene. The CDR3 spells CASSPKDRASGNTIYF. CDR3 nucleotide sequence: TGTGCCAGCAGCCCCAAGGACAGGGCTTCTGGAAACACCATATATTTT.